This TCR beta chain was documented in a study of identical twins. General study results and limits: Cord blood's abundant beta clonotypes had fewer insertions, unlike memory repertoires.

A remark on this clonotype: The antigen is undetermined.

A universal primer site was incorporated via template switching, and the cDNA contained unique molecular identifiers. TCRdb reprocessed the 5' RACE reads with MiXCR, giving one entry per CDR3 protein. The sample carries 350,000 to 600,000 distinct CDR3 sequences, approximately 15% recorded once. CDR3 length equals 15 residues. Germline V gene data show CDR1 as SGHDN and CDR2 as FVKESK. Trimming removed 3 bases at V and 5 bases at J, with 14 bases between. In addition, the sample was reused for a study of yellow fever vaccine responses in identical twins.

The receptor's source is a woman aged 18-29 years in good health. Sequencing used CD4+ T cells sorted from blood. The gene calls are TRBV14 and TRBJ2-1, with D uncertain. CDR3 sequence reads: CASSQGSKRDNEQFF. The CDR3 DNA reads as TGTGCCAGCAGCCAGGGTAGTAAGAGAGACAATGAGCAGTTCTTC.